This TCR beta chain came from a study of T-cell reconstitution after alpha-beta-depleted transplantation in children. Study-wide findings and caveats: Reportedly, roughly two months post-transplant, alpha-beta T cells arose from several hundred expanded graft clones. For some patients, TCRbeta diversity was high at day 60 because of recipient T cells and thymic progenitors that survived. T cells produced anew were the main source of T-cell counts and diversity one year after transplant.

TCRbeta library preparation incorporated unique molecular identifiers. TCRdb reprocessed the PCR reads via MiXCR and lists one record per CDR3 protein. The sample yields almost 600,000 distinct CDR3 sequences, around 27% seen once. Comments on this clonotype: Its antigen is still unknown.

Germline CDR1 reads KGHDR; CDR2 reads SFDVKD. Trimming removed 7 bases from V and 3 bases from J, with 15 bases in between. This CDR3 contains 15 residues. The receptor's source is a boy in the first two years of life with Wiskott-Aldrich syndrome, due to receive a stem cell transplant. This specimen was PBMCs, taken before TCRalphabeta/CD19-depleted stem cell transplant. The chain recombines TRBV24-1 with TRBJ1-3; a weak D match, TRBD1 (5 bases). The CDR3: CATRDMGRIGNTIYF. CDR3 sequence (DNA): TGTGCCACCAGGGATATGGGGCGGATTGGAAACACCATATATTTT.